This record looks at one T cell receptor (beta chain) sequence and its context. Antigen specificity is unknown. This sample is drawn from a study of response to subunit inactivated influenza vaccine. Study-wide findings and caveats: Seasonal influenza vaccination, on each occasion, was suggested by the authors to recruit few new T cells.

MiXCR, run by TCRdb on the RT-PCR reads, gives a single entry per CDR3 protein. Among 400,000 to 650,000 distinct CDR3 sequences, around 7.9% were seen once, and the ten largest hold less than 15%. CDR3 length: 12 amino acids. CDR1 and CDR2 (germline): MNHNY, SVGAGI (reference sequence). J was trimmed by 8 bases and V by 6 bases; bases with no gene match: 6. The origin of this receptor is a man between 50 and 69 years old who received an inactivated influenza vaccine. Sequences were derived from PBMCs from blood, sampled less than 25 months after vaccination. The chain employs TRBV6-6 and TRBJ1-2; 7 bases line up with TRBD1. The DNA of the CDR3 is TGTGCCAGCAGGACTACAGGGGACGGCTACACCTTC. This codes for CASRTTGDGYTF.